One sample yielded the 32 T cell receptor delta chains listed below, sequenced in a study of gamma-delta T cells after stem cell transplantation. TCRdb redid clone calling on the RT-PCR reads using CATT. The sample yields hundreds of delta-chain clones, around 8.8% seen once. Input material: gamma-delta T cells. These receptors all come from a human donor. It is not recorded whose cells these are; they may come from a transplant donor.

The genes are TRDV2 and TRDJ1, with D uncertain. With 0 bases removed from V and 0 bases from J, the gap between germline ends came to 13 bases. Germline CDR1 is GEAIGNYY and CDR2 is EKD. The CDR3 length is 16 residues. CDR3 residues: CACDTVDTHYTDKLIF. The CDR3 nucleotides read TGTGCCTGTGACACCGTGGACACACACTACACCGATAAACTCATCTTT.

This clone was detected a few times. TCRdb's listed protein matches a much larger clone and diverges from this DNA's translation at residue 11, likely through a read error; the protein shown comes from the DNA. CDR3 nucleotides: TGTGCCTGTGACGACTTAACTGGGGGACACAACGATAAACTCATCTTT. Its translation is CACDDLTGGHNDKLIF. This rearrangement joins TRDV2 to TRDJ1; 9 bases align to TRDD3. This CDR3 is built from 16 residues. In germline, CDR1 is GEAIGNYY, CDR2 EKD. V lost 3 bases and J lost 4; bases outside the gene matches: 11.

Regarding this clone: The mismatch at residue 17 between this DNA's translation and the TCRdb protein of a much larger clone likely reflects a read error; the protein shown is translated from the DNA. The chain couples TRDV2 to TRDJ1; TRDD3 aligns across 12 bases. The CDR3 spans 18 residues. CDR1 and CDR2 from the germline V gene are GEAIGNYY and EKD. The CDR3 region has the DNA TGTGCCTGTGACCCCGTACTGGGGGATACATCTGCTACCGATAAACTCACCTTT. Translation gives CACDPVLGDTSATDKLTF.

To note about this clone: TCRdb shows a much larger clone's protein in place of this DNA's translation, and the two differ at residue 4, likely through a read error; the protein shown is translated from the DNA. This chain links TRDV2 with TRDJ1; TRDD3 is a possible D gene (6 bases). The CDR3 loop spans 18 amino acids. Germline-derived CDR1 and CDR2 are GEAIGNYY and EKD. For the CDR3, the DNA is TGCGCCTGTAACACCGTAAGAACGCTGGGGATGCTACCCGATAAACTCATCTTT. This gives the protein CACNTVRTLGMLPDKLIF.

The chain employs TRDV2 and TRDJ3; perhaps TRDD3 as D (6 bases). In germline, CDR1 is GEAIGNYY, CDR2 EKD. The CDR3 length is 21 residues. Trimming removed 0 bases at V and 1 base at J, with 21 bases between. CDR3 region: CACDTLGVGAPGSWDTRQMFF. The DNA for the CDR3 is TGTGCCTGTGACACCCTGGGAGTGGGGGCCCCGGGTTCCTGGGACACCCGACAGATGTTTTTC.

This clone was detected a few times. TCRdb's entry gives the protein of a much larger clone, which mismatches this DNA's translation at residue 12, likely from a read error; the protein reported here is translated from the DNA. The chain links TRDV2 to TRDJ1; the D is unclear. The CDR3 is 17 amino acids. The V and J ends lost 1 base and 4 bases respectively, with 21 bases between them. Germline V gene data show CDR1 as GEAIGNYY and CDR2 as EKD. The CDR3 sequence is CACDTASPMRDIDKLIF. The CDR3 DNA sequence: TGTGCCTGTGACACAGCCTCCCCGATGAGGGACATCGATAAACTCATCTTT.

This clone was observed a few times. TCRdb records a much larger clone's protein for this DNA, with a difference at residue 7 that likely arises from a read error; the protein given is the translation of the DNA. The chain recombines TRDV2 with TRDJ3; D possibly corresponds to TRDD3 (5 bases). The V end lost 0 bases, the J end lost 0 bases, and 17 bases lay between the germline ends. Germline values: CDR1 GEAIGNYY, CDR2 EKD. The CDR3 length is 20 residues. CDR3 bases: TGTGCCTGTGACACCGGGACCGGGGGTCCGAGCTCCTGGGACACCCGACAGATGTTTTTC. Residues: CACDTGTGGPSSWDTRQMFF.

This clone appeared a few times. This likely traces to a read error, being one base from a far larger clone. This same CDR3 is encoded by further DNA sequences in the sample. Written as DNA, the CDR3 is TGTGCCTGTGACACCGTCTATGATCCTGCGGGGATAAAGACCGATAAACTGATCTTT. It is translated as CACDTVYDPAGIKTDKLIF. This sequence joins TRDV2 and TRDJ1; 7 bases line up with TRDD3. This CDR3 spans 19 amino acids. The germline CDR1 and CDR2 sequences are GEAIGNYY and EKD.

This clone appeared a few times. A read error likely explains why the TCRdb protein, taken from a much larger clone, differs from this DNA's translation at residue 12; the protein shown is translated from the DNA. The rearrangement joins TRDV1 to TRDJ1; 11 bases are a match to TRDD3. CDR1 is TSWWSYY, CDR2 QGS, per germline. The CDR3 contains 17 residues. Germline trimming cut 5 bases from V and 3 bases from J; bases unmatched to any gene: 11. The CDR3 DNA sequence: TGTGCTCTTGGGAACCATGGGGGATACGGCGGCGCCGATAAACTCATCTTT. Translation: CALGNHGGYGGADKLIF.

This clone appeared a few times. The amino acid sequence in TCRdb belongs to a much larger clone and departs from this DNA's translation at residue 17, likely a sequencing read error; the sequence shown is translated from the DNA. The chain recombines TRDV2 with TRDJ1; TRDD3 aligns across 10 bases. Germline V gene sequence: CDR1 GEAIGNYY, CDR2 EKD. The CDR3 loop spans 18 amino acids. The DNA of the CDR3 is TGTGCCTGTGACGCCGTACTGGGGGATGCACGCGGGACCGATAAACTCACCTTT. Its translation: CACDAVLGDARGTDKLTF.

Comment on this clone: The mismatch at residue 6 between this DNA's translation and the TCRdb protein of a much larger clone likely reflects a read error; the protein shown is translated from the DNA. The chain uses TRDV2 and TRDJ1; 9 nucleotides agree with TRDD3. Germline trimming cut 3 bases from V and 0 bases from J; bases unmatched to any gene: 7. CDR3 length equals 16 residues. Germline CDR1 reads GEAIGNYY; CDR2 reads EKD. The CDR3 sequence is CACDDSTGGHTDKLIF. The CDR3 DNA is TGTGCCTGTGACGACTCAACTGGGGGACACACCGATAAACTCATCTTT.

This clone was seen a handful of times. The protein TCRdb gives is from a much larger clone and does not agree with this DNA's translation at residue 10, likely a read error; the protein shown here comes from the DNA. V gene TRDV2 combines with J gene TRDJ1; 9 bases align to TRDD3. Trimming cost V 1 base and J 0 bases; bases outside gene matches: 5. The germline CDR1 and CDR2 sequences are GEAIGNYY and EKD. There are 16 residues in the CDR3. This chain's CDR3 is CACDTMTGGHTDKLIF. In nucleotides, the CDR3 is TGTGCCTGTGACACAATGACTGGGGGACACACCGATAAACTCATCTTT.

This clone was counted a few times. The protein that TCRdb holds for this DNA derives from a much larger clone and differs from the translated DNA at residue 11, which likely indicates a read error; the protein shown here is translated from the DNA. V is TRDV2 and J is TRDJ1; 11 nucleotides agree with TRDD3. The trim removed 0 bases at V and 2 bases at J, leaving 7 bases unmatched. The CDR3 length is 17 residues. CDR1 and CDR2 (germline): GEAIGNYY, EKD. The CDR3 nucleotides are TGTGCCTGTGACACCGTCTCTGGGGGATACACGACCGATAAACTCATCTTT. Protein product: CACDTVSGGYTTDKLIF.

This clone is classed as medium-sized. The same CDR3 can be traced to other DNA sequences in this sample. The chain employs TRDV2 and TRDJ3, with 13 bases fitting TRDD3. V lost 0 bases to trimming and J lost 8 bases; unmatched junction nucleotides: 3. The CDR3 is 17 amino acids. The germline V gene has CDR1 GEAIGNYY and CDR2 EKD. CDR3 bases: TGTGCCTGTGACACCGTACTGGGGGATACGAACACCCGACAGATGTTTTTC. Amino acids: CACDTVLGDTNTRQMFF.

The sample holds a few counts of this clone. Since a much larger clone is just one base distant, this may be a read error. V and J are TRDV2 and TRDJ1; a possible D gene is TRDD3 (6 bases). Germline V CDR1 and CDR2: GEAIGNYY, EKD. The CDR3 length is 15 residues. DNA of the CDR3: TGTGCCTGTGACACCGTTGGGATAAACACCGATAACCTCATCTTT. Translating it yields CACDTVGINTDNLIF.

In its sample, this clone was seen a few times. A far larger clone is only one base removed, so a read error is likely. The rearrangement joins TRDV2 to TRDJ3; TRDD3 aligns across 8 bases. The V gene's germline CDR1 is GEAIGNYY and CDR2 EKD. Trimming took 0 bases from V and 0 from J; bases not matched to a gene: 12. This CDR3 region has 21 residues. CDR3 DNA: TGTGCCTGTGACACCGGAAACTGGGGGTCCGAGATCTCCTGGGACACCCGACAGATGTTTTTC. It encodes CACDTGNWGSEISWDTRQMFF.

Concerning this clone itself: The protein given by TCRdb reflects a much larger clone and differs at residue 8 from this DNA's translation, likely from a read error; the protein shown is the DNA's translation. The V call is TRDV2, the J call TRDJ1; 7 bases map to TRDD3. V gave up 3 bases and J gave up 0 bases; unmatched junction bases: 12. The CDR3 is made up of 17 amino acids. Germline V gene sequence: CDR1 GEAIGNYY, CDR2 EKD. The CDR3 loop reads CACDPLGAKADTDKLIF. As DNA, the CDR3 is TGTGCCTGTGACCCCCTGGGGGCTAAGGCGGACACCGATAAACTCATCTTT.

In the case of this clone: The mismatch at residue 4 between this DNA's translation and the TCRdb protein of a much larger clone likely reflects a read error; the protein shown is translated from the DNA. The CDR3 loop reads CACGTGNWGSESSWDTRQMFF. CDR3 DNA: TGTGCCTGTGGCACCGGAAACTGGGGGTCCGAGAGCTCCTGGGACACCCGACAGATGTTTTTC. The chain combines TRDV2 with TRDJ3, with 8 bases aligning to TRDD3. The CDR3 loop spans 21 amino acids. The V gene's germline CDR1 is GEAIGNYY and CDR2 EKD.

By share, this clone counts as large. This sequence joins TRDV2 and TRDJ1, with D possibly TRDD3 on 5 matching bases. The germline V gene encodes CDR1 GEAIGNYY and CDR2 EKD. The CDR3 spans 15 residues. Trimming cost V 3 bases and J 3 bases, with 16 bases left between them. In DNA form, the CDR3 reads TGTGCCTGTGACCCGGTACTGGATTTGCCCGATAAACTCATCTTT. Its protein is CACDPVLDLPDKLIF.

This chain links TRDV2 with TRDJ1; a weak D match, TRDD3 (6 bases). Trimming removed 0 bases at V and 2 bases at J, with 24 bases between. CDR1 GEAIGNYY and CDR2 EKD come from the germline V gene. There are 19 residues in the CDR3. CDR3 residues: CACDTVYAPAGMKTDKLIF. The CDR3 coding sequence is TGTGCCTGTGACACCGTCTATGCTCCTGCGGGGATGAAGACCGATAAACTCATCTTT.

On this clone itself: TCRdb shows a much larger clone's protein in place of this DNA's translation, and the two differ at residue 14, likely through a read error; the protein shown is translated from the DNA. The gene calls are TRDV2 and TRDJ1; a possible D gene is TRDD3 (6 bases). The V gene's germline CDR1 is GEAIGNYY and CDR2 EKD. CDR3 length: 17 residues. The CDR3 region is CACDPVSGEGDTDRLIF. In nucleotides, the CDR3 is TGTGCCTGTGACCCTGTGTCTGGGGAAGGCGACACCGATAGACTCATCTTT.

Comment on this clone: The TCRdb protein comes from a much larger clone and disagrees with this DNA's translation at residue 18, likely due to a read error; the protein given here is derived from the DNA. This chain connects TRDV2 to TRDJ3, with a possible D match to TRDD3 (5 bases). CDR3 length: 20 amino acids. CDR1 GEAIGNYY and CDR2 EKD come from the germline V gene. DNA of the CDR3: TGTGCCTGTGACACCGTGTCCGGGGAGGGATTCTCCTGGGACACCCGACAGGTGTTTTTC. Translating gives CACDTVSGEGFSWDTRQVFF.

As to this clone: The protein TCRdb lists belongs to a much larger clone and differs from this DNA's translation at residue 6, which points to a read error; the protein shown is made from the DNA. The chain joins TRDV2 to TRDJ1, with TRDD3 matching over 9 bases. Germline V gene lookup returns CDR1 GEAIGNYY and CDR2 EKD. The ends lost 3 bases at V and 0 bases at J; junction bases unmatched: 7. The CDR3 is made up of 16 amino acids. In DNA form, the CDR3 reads TGTGCCTGTGACGACGTAACTGGGGGACACACCGATAAACTCATCTTT. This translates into CACDDVTGGHTDKLIF.

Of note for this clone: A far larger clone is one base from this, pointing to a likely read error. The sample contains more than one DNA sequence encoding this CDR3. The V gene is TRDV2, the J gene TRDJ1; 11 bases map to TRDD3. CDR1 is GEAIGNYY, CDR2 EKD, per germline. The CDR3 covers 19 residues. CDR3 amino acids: CACDQMAWGIQALSDKLIF. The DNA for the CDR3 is TGCGCCTGTGACCAAATGGCCTGGGGGATACAAGCCCTCTCCGATAAACTCATCTTT.

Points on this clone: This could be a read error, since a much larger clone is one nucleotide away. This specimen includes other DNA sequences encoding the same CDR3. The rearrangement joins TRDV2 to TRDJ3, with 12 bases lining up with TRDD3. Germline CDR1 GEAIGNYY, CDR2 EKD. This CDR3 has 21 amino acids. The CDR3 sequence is CACDILLGDTTSSWDTRQMFF. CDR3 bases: TGTGCCTGTGACATTCTACTGGGGGATACTACCAGCTCCTGGGACACCCGGCAGATGTTTTTC.

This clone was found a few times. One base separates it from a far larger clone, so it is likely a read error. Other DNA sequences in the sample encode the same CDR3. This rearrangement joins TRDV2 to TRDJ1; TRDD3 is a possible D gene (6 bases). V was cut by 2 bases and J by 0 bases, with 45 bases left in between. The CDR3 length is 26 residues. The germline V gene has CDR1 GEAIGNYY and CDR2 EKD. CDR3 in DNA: TGTGCCTGTGACAAGATGTTCCTCGGACCGACCGGGGGGAGGTTCGGAGATCAGGTGTACACCGATAAACTCATCTTT. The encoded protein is CACDKMFLGPTGGRFGDQVYTDKLIF.

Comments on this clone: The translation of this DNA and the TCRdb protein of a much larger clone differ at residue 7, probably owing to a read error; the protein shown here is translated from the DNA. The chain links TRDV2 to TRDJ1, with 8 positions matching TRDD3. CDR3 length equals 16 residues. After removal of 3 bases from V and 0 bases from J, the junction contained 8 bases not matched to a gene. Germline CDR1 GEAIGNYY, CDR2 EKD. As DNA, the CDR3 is TGTGCCTGTGACGACTTACCTGGGGGACACACCGATAAACTCATCTTT. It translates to CACDDLPGGHTDKLIF.

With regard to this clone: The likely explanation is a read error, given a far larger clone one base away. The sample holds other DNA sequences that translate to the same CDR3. CDR3 residues: CAYRSAPSGGYAGDKLIF. The CDR3 bases are TGTGCTTATAGGAGCGCGCCTAGTGGGGGATACGCAGGAGATAAACTCATCTTC. V gene TRAV38-2/DV8 combines with J gene TRDJ1, with 11 bases that match TRDD3. In germline, CDR1 is TSESDYY, CDR2 QEAYKQQN. The CDR3 sequence is 18 residues long.

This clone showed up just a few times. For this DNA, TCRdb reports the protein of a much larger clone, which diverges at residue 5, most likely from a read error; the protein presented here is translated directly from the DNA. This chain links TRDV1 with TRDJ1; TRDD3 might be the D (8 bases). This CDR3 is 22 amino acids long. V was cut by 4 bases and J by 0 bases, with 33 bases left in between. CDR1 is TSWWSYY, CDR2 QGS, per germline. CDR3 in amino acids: CALGGPYFLTGGYGGYTDKLIF. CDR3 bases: TGTGCTCTTGGGGGACCCTACTTCCTAACCGGGGGATATGGAGGTTACACCGATAAACTCATCTTT.

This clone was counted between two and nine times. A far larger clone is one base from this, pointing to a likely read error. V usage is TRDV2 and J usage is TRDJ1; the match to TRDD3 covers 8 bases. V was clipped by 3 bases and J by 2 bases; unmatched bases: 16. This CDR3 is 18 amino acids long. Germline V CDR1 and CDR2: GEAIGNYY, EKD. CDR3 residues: CACDPVLGGTSATDKLIF. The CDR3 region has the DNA TGTGCCTGTGACCCCGTACTGGGGGGTACATCTGCTACCGATAAACTCATCTTT.

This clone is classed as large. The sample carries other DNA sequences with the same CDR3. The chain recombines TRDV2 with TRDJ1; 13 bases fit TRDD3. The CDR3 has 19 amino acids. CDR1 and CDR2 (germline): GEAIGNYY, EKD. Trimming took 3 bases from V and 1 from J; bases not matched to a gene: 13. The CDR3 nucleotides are TGTGCCTGTGACCCCATTTTAGTACTGGGGGATACGTCCACCGATAAACTCATCTTT. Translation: CACDPILVLGDTSTDKLIF.

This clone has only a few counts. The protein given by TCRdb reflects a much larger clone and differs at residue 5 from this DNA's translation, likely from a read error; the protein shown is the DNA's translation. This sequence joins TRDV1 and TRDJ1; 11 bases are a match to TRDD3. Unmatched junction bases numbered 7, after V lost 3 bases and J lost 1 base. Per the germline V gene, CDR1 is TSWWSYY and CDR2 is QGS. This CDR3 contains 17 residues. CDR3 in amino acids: CALGDHGGYGGTDKLIF. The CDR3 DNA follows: TGTGCTCTTGGGGACCATGGGGGATACGGCGGCACCGATAAACTCATCTTT.